Included here is one T cell receptor (beta chain) sequence, with context. Libraries were prepared by immunoSEQ multiplex PCR; TCRdb keeps only in-frame clonotypes and omits some of them. The table has under 55,000 clones, about 90% seen once. This entry is derived from a study of T cell changes during pregnancy in multiple sclerosis. Here the sequenced sample was peripheral blood, taken in the first trimester of pregnancy. The source is a female donor with multiple sclerosis, enrolled in a pregnancy study.

As DNA, the CDR3 is TGTGCCAGCAGCTTAACGGGGGAGACCCAGTACTTC. As protein: CASSLTGETQYF. V is TRBV11-2 and J is TRBJ2-5; D is perhaps TRBD2 (5 bases). The length of the CDR3 is 12 residues. The V end lost 2 bases, the J end lost 5 bases, and 6 bases lay between the germline ends. From germline, CDR1 is SGHAT and CDR2 FQNNGV.